The source of this T cell receptor beta chain is a study of cytomegalovirus exposure and HLA in healthy donors. Whole-study results and caveats: Presence/absence results assume similar sequencing depth per donor, which may not hold. Analysis was carried out at a later point, and it linked a missense DCLRE1C variant to TCR beta V- and J-gene trimming.

This CDR3 is 17 amino acids long. V lost 2 bases and J lost 0; bases outside the gene matches: 4. Germline CDR1 and CDR2: SGHTA and FQGNSA. About this clone: What it recognizes is unknown.

PCR primers comprised 60 Vbeta and 13 Jbeta primers. Using immunoSEQ multiplex PCR, the repertoire was profiled, and TCRdb retains in-frame clones only, with some absent. The repertoire includes about 180,000 clones, more than 60% of them detected once, and about 4% sits in the top ten. The sequence came from an older woman in good health and CMV-seropositive. The chain links TRBV7-2 to TRBJ2-1; 10 nucleotides agree with TRBD2. The specimen was PBMCs. CDR3 region: CASSLIAGGTSYNEQFF. The DNA for the CDR3 is TGTGCCAGCAGCTTAATAGCGGGAGGCACCTCCTACAATGAGCAGTTCTTC.